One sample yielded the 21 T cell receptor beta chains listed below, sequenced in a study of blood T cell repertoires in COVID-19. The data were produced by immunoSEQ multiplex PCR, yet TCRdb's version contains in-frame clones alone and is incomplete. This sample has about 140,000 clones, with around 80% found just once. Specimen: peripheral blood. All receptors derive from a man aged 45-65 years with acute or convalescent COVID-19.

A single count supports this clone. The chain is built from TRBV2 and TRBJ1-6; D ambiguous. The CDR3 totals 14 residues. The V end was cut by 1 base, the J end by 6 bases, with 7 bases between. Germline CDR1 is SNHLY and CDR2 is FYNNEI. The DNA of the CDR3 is TGTGCCAGCAGTGAAGGGAGACTTAATTCACCCCTCCACTTT. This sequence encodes CASSEGRLNSPLHF.

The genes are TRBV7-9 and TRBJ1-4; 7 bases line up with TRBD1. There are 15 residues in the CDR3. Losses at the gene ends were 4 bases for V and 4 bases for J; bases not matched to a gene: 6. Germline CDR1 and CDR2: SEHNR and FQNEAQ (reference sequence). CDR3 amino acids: CASSSPGTVNEKLFF. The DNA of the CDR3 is TGTGCCAGCAGCTCACCGGGGACAGTTAATGAAAAACTGTTTTTT.

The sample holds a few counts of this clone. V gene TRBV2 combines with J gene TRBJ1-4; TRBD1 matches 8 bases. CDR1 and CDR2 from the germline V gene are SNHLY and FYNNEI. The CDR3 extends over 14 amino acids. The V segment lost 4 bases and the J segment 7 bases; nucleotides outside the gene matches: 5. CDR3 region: CASSGRQGSEKLFF. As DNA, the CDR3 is TGTGCCAGCAGTGGTCGACAGGGGAGTGAAAAACTGTTTTTT. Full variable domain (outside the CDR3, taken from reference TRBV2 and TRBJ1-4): EPEVTQTPSHQVTQMGQEVILRCVPISNHLYFYWYRQILGQKVEFLVSFYNNEISEKSEIFDDQFSVERPDGSNFTLKIRSTKLEDSAMYFCASSGRQGSEKLFFGSGTQLSVL.

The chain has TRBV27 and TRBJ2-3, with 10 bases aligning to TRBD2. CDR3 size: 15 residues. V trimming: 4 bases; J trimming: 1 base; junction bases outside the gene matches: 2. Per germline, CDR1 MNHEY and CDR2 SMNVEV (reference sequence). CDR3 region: CASSSGTSGTDTQYF. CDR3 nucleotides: TGTGCCAGCAGTTCCGGGACTAGCGGCACAGATACGCAGTATTTT.

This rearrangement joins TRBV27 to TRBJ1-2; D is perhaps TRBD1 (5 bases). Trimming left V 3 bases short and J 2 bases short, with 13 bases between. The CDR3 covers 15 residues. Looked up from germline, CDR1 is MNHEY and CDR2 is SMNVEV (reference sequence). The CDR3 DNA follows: TGTGCCAGCAGTTTGAGGCAGGGCCTCAACTATGGCTACACCTTC. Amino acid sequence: CASSLRQGLNYGYTF.

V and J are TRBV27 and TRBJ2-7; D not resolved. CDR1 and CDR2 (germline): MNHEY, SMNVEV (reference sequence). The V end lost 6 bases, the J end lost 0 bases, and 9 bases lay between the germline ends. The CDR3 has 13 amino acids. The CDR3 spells CASRRSGSYEQYV. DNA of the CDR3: TGTGCCAGCAGACGGTCGGGCTCCTACGAGCAGTACGTC.

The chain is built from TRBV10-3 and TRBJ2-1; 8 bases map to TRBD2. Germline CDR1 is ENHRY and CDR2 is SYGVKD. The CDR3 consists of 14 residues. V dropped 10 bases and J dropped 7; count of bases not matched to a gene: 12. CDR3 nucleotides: TGTGCCAGCTCCGGGACTAGAGGGGATAATGAGCAGTTCTTC. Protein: CASSGTRGDNEQFF.

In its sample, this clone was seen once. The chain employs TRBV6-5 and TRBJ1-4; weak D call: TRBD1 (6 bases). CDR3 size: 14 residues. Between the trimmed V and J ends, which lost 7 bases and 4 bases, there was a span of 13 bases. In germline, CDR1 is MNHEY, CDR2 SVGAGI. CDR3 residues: CASNHRVSNEKLFF. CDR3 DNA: TGTGCCAGCAACCACAGGGTAAGTAATGAAAAACTGTTTTTT.

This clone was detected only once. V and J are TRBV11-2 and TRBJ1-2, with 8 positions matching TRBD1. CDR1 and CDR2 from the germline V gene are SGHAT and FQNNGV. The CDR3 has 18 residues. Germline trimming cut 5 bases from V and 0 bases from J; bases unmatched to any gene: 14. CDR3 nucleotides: TGTGCCAGCAGCCCTCGAAGGACAGGGACCTTCGCTAACTATGGCTACACCTTC. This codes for CASSPRRTGTFANYGYTF.

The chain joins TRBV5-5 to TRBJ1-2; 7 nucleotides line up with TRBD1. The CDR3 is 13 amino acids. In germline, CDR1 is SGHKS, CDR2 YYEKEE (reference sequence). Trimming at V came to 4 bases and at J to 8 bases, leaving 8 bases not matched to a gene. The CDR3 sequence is CASSPDRVRGYTF. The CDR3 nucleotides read TGTGCCAGCAGCCCTGACAGGGTGAGGGGCTACACCTTC.

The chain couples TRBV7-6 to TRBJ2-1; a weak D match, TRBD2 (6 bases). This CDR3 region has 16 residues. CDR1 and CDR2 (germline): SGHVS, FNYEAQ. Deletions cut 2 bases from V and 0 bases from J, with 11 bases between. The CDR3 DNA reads TGTGCCAGCAGCTTACCCCGCGGGACCTCCTACAATGAGCAGTTCTTC. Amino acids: CASSLPRGTSYNEQFF.

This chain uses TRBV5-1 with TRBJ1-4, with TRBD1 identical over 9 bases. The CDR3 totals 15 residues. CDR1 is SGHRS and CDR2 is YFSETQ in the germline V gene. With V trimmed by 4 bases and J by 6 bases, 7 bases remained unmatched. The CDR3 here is CASSPRDRADEKLFF. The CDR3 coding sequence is TGCGCCAGCAGCCCGAGGGACAGGGCCGATGAAAAACTGTTTTTT.

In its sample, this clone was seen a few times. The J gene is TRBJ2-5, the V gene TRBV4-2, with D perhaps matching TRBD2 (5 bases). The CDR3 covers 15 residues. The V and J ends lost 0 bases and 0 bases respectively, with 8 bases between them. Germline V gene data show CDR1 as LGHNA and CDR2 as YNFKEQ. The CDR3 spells CASSQESGYQETQYF. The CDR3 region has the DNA TGTGCCAGCAGCCAAGAGAGCGGTTACCAAGAGACCCAGTACTTC.

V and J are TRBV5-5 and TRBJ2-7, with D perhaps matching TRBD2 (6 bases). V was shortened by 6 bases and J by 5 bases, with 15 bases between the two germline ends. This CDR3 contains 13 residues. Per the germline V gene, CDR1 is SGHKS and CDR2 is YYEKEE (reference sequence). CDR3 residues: CASTYGVADEQYV. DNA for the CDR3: TGTGCCAGCACCTATGGGGTAGCGGACGAGCAGTACGTC.

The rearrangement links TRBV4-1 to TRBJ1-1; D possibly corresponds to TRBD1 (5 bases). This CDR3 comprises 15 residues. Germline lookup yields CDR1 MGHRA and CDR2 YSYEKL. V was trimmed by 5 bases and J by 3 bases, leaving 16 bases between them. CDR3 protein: CASSDPQGGDTEAFF. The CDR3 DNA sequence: TGCGCCAGCAGCGACCCCCAGGGAGGCGACACTGAAGCTTTCTTT.

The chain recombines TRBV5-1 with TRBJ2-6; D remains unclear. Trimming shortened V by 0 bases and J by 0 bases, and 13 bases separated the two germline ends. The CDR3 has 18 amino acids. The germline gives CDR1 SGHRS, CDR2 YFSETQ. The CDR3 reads CASSLDGIRSSGANVLTF. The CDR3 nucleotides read TGCGCCAGCAGCTTGGACGGTATTAGGAGCTCTGGGGCCAACGTCCTGACTTTC.

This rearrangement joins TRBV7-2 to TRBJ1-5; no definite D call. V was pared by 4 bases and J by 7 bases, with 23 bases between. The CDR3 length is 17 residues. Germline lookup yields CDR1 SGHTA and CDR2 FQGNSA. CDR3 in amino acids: CASSSRETRPASQPQHF. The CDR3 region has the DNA TGTGCCAGCAGCTCAAGGGAGACAAGACCCGCAAGCCAGCCCCAGCATTTT.

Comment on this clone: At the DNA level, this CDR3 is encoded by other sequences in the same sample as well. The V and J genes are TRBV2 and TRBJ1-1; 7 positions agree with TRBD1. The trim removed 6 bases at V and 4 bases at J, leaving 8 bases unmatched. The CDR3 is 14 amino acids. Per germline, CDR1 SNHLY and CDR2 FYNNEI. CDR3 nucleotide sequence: TGTGCCAGCAGCAAGAAGAACAGGGGCACTGAAGCTTTCTTT. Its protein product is CASSKKNRGTEAFF.

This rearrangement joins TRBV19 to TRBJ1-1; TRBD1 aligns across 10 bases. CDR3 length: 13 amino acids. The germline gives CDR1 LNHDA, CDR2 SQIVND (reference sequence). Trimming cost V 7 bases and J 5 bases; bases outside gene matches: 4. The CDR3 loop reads CASTWTGGTEAFF. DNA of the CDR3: TGTGCCAGTACTTGGACAGGGGGGACTGAAGCTTTCTTT.

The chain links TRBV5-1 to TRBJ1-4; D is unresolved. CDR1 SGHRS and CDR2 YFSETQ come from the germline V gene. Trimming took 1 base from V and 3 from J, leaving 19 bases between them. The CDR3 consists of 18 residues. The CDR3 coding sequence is TGCGCCAGCAGCTTGTTCGAGGTCGGAGAGGGCCCTAATGAAAAACTGTTTTTT. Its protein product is CASSLFEVGEGPNEKLFF.

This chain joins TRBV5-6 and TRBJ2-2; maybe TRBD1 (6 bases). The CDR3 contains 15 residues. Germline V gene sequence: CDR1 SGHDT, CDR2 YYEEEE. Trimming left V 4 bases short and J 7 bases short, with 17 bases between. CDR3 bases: TGTGCCAGCAGCCTCCTAGACAGGTCGGACGGGGAGCTGTTTTTT. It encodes CASSLLDRSDGELFF.